This TCR beta chain was captured by sequencing in a study of OX40 agonist ivuxolimab in advanced cancers. The CDR3 length is 16 residues. The ends lost 6 bases at V and 4 bases at J; junction bases unmatched: 7. CDR1 and CDR2 (germline): ENHRY, SYGVKD. Sequenced by immunoSEQ multiplex PCR; TCRdb stores in-frame clones only, minus some. The sample has 40,000 or so clones, around four fifths seen once. The sequence derives from an adult with an advanced solid tumor such as melanoma, head and neck, liver or kidney cancer. The source was CD4+ or CD8+ T cells sorted from blood, collected in a trial of the OX40 agonist ivuxolimab. The gene calls are TRBV10-3 and TRBJ2-1, with TRBD2 matching 12 bases. The CDR3 region is CAIRLAGGSVYNEQFF. The CDR3 DNA reads TGTGCCATCAGGCTAGCGGGAGGGTCGGTTTACAATGAGCAGTTCTTC.